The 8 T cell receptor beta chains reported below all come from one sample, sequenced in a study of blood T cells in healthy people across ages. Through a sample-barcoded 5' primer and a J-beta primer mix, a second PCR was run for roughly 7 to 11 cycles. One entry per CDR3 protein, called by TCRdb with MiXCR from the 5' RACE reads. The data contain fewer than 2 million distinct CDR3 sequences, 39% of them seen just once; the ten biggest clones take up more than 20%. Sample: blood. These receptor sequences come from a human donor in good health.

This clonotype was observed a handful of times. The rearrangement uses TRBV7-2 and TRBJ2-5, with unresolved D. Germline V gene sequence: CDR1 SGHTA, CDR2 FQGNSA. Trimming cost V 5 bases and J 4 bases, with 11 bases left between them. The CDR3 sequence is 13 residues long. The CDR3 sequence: CASSRPPRETQYF. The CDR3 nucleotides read TGTGCCAGCAGCCGTCCGCCTAGAGAGACCCAGTACTTC.

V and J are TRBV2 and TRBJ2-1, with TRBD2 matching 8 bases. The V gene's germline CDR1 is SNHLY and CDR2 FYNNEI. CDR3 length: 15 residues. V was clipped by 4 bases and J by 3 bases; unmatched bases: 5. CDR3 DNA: TGTGCCAGCAGTGTCCAGCGGGGGAGCTACAATGAGCAGTTCTTC. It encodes CASSVQRGSYNEQFF. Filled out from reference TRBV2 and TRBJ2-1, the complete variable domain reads EPEVTQTPSHQVTQMGQEVILRCVPISNHLYFYWYRQILGQKVEFLVSFYNNEISEKSEIFDDQFSVERPDGSNFTLKIRSTKLEDSAMYFCASSVQRGSYNEQFFGPGTRLTVL.

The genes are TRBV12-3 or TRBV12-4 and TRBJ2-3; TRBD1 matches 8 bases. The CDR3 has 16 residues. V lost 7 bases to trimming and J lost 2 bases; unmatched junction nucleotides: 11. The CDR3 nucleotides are TGTGCCAGCACCCTCCGGACAGGGCCCCCCACAGATACGCAGTATTTT. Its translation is CASTLRTGPPTDTQYF.

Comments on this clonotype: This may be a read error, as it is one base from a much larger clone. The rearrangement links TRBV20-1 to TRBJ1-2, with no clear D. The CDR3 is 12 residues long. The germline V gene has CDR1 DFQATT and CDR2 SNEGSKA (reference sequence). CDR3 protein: CGAATDGLASTF. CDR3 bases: TGCGGTGCCGCGACCGACGGCCTGGCCTCCACCTTC.

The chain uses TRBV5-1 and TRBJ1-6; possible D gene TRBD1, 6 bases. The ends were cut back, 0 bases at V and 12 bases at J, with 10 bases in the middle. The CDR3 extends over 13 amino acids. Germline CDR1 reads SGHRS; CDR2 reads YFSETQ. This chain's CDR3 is CASSLGQELPLHF. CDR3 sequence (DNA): TGCGCCAGCAGCTTGGGACAGGAGCTACCCCTCCACTTT.

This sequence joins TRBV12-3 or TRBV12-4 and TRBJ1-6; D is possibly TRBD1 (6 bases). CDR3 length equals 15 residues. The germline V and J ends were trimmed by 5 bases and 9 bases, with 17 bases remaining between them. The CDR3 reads CASSQTGTRPSPLHF. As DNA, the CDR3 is TGTGCCAGCAGTCAAACCGGGACAAGACCTTCACCCCTCCACTTT.

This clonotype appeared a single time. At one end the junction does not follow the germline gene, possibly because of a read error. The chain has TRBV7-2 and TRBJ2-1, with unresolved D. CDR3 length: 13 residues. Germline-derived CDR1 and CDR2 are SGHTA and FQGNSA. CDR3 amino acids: CANSLESYNEQFF. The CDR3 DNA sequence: TGTGCCAACAGCCTAGAGTCCTACAATGAGCAGTTCTTC.

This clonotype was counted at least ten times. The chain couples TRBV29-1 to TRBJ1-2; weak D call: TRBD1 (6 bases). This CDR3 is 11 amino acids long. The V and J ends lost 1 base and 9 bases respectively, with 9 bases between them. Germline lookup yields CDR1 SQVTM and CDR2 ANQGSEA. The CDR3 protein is CSVEGQGSYTF. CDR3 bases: TGCAGCGTTGAAGGGCAGGGGAGCTACACCTTC.